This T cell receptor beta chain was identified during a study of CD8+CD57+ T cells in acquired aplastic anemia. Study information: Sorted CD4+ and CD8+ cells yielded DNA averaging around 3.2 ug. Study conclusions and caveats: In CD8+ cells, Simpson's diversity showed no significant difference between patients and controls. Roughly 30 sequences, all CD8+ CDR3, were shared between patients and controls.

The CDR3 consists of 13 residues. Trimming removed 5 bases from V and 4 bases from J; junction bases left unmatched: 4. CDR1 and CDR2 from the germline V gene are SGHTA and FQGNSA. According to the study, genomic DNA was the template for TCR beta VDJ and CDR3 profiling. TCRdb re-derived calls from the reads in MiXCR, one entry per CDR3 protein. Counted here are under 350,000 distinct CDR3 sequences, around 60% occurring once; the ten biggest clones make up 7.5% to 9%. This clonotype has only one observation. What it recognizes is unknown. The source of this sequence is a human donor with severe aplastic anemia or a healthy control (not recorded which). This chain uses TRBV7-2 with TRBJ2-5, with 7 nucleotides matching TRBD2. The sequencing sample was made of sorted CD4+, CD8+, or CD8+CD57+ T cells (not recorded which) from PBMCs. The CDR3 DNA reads TGTGCCAGCAGCGGGGGGGAAGGAGAGACCCAGTACTTC. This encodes CASSGGEGETQYF.